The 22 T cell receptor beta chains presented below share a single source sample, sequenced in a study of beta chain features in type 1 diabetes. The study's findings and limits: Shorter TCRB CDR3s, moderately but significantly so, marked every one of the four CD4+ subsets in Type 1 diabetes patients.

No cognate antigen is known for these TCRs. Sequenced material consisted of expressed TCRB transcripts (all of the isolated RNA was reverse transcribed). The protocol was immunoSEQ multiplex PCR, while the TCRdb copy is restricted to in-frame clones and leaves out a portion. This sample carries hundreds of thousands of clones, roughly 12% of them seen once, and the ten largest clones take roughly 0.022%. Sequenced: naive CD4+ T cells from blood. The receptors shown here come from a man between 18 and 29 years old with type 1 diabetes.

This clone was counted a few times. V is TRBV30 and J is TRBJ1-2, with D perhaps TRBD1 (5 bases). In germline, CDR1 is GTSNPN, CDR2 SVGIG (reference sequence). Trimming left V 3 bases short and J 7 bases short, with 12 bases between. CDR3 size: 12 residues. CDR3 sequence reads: CAWSWTRPGYTF. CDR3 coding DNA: TGTGCCTGGAGCTGGACACGTCCTGGCTACACCTTC.

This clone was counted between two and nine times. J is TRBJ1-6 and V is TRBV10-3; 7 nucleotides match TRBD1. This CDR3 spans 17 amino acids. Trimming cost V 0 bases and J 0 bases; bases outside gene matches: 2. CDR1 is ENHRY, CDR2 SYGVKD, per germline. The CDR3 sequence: CAISESPGGSYNSPLHF. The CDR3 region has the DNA TGTGCCATCAGTGAGTCGCCAGGGGGCTCCTATAATTCACCCCTCCACTTT.

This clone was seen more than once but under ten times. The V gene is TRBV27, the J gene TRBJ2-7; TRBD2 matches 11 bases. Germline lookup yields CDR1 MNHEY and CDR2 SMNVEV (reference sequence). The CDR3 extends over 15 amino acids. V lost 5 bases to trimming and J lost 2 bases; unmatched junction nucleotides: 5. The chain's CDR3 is CASSPRTSGPYEQYF. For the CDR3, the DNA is TGTGCCAGCAGTCCTCGGACTAGCGGGCCCTACGAGCAGTACTTC.

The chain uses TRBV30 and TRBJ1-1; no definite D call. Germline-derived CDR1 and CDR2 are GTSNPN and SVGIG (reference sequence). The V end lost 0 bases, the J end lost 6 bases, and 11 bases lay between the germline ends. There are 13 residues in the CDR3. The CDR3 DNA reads TGTGCCTGGAGTGTTAGTGAGGTCGCTGAAGCTTTCTTT. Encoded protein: CAWSVSEVAEAFF.

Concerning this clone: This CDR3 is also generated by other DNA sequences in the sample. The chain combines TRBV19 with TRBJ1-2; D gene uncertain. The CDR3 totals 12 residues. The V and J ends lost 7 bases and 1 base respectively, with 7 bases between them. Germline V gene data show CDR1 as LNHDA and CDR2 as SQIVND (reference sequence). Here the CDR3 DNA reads TGTGCCAGTACCCCAGATAACTATGGCTACACCTTC. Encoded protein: CASTPDNYGYTF.

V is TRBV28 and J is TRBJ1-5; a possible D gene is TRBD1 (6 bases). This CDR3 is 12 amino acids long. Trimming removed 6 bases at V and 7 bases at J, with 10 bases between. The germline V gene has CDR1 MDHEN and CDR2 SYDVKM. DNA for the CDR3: TGTGCCAGCAGACCCACAGGGCAGCCCCAGCATTTT. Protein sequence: CASRPTGQPQHF.

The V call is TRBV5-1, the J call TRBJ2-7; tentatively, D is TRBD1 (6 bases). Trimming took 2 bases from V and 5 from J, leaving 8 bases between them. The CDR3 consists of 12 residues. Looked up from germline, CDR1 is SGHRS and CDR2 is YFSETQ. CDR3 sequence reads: CASSLSGDEQYF. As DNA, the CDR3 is TGCGCCAGCAGCTTATCAGGGGACGAGCAGTACTTC.

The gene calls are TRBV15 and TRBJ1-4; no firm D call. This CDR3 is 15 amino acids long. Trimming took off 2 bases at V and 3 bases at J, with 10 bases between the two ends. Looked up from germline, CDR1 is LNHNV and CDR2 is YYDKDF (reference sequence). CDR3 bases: TGTGCCACCAGCAGACCCCAGGTCGCTAATGAAAAACTGTTTTTT. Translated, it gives CATSRPQVANEKLFF. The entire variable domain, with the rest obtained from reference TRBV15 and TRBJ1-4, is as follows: DAMVIQNPRYQVTQFGKPVTLSCSQTLNHNVMYWYQQKSSQAPKLLFHYYDKDFNNEADTPDNFQSRRPNTSFCFLDIRSPGLGDTAMYLCATSRPQVANEKLFFGSGTQLSVL.

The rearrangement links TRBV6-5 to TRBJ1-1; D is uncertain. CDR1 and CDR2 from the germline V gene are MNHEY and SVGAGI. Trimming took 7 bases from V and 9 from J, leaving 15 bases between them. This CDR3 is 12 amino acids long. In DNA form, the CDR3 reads TGTGCCAGCACCCAACCCGGGCCAAAAGCTTTCTTT. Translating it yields CASTQPGPKAFF.

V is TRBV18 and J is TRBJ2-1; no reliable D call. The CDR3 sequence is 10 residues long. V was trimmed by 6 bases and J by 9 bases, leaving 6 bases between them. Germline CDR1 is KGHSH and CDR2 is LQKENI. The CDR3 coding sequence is TGTGCCAGCTCGTCGCTTGAGCAGTTCTTC. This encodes CASSSLEQFF.

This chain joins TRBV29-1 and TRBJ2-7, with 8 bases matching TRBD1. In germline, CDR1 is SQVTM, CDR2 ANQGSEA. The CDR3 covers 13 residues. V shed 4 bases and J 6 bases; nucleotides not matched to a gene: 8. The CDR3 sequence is CSVVGTGLREQYF. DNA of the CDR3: TGCAGCGTTGTAGGGACAGGTCTCCGCGAGCAGTACTTC.

The CDR3 DNA reads TGTGCCAGCAGTCCAACCCGGGAGCTCTACGAGCAGTACTTC. It translates to CASSPTRELYEQYF. V and J are TRBV27 and TRBJ2-7; TRBD2 is a possible D gene (6 bases). This CDR3 is 14 amino acids long. V was pared by 5 bases and J by 3 bases, with 14 bases between. CDR1 and CDR2 from the germline V gene are MNHEY and SMNVEV (reference sequence).

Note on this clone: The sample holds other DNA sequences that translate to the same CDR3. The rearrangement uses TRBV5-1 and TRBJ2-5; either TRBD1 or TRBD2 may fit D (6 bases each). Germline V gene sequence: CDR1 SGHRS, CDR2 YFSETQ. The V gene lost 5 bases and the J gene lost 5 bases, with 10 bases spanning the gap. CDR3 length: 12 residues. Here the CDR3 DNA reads TGCGCCAGCAGTAGGGGGGAGGAGACCCAGTACTTC. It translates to CASSRGEETQYF. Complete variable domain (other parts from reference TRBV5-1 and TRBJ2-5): KAGVTQTPRYLIKTRGQQVTLSCSPISGHRSVSWYQQTPGQGLQFLFEYFSETQRNKGNFPGRFSGRQFSNSRSEMNVSTLELGDSALYLCASSRGEETQYFGPGTRLLVL.

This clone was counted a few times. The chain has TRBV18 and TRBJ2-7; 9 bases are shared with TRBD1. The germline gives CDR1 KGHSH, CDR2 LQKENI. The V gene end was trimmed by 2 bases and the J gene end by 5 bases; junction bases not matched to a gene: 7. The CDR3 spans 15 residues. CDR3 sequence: CASSPSGTGSNEQYF. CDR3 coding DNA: TGTGCCAGCTCACCATCAGGGACAGGGTCTAACGAGCAGTACTTC.

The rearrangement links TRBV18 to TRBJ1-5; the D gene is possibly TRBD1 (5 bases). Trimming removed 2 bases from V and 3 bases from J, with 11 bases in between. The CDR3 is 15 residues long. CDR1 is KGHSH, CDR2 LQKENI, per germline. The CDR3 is CASSPGQGDNQPQHF. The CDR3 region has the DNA TGTGCCAGCTCACCAGGACAAGGCGACAATCAGCCCCAGCATTTT.

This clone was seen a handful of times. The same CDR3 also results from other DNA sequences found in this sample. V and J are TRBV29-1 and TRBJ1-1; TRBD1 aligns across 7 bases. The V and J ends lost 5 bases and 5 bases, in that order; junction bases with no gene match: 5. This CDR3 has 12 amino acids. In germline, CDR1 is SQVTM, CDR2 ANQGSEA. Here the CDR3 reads CSVRRGDTEAFF. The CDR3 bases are TGCAGCGTTCGCAGGGGGGATACTGAAGCTTTCTTT. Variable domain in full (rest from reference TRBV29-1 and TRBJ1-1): SAVISQKPSRDICQRGTSLTIQCQVDSQVTMMFWYRQQPGQSLTLIATANQGSEATYESGFVIDKFPISRPNLTFSTLTVSNMSPEDSSIYLCSVRRGDTEAFFGQGTRLTVV.

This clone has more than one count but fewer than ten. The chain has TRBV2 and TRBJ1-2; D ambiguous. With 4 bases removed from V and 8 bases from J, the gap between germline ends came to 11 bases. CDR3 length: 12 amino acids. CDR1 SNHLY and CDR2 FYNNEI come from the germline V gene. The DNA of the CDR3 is TGTGCCAGCAGTGGATCGGAAGGGGGCTACACCTTC. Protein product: CASSGSEGGYTF.

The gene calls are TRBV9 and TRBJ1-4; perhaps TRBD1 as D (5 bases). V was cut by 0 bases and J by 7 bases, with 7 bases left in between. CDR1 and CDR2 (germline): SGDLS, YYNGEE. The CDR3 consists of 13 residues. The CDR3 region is CASSVEGVEKLFF. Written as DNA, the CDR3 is TGTGCCAGCAGCGTAGAAGGGGTTGAAAAACTGTTTTTT.

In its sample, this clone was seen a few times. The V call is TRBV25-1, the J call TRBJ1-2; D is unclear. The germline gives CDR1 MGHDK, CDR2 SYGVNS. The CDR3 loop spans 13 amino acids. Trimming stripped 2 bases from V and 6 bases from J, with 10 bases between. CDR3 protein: CASSETIGNGYTF. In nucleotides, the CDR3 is TGTGCCAGCAGTGAAACAATTGGGAATGGCTACACCTTC.

Here the CDR3 DNA reads TGTGCCAGTAGTACATCCGGGTATGAAAAACTGTTTTTT. This encodes CASSTSGYEKLFF. The V and J genes are TRBV19 and TRBJ1-4, with D uncertain. The CDR3 covers 13 residues. From germline, CDR1 is LNHDA and CDR2 SQIVND (reference sequence). Between the trimmed V and J ends, which lost 4 bases and 6 bases, there was a span of 9 bases.

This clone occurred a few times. The CDR3 nucleotides read TGTGCCACCGCAGATGCCACAGATACGCAGTATTTT. Its protein product is CATADATDTQYF. The J gene is TRBJ2-3, the V gene TRBV6-5; D is uncertain. Germline CDR1 reads MNHEY; CDR2 reads SVGAGI. Trimming shortened V by 10 bases and J by 2 bases, and 10 bases separated the two germline ends. This CDR3 region has 12 residues.

CDR3 nucleotides: TGTGCCTGGAGTGTGATAGAGCTCCAAGAGACCCAGTACTTC. Its protein is CAWSVIELQETQYF. This sequence joins TRBV30 and TRBJ2-5; no firm D call. CDR1 is GTSNPN and CDR2 is SVGIG in the germline V gene (reference sequence). The CDR3 runs to 14 residues. Trimming took 0 bases from V and 1 from J, leaving 9 bases between them.